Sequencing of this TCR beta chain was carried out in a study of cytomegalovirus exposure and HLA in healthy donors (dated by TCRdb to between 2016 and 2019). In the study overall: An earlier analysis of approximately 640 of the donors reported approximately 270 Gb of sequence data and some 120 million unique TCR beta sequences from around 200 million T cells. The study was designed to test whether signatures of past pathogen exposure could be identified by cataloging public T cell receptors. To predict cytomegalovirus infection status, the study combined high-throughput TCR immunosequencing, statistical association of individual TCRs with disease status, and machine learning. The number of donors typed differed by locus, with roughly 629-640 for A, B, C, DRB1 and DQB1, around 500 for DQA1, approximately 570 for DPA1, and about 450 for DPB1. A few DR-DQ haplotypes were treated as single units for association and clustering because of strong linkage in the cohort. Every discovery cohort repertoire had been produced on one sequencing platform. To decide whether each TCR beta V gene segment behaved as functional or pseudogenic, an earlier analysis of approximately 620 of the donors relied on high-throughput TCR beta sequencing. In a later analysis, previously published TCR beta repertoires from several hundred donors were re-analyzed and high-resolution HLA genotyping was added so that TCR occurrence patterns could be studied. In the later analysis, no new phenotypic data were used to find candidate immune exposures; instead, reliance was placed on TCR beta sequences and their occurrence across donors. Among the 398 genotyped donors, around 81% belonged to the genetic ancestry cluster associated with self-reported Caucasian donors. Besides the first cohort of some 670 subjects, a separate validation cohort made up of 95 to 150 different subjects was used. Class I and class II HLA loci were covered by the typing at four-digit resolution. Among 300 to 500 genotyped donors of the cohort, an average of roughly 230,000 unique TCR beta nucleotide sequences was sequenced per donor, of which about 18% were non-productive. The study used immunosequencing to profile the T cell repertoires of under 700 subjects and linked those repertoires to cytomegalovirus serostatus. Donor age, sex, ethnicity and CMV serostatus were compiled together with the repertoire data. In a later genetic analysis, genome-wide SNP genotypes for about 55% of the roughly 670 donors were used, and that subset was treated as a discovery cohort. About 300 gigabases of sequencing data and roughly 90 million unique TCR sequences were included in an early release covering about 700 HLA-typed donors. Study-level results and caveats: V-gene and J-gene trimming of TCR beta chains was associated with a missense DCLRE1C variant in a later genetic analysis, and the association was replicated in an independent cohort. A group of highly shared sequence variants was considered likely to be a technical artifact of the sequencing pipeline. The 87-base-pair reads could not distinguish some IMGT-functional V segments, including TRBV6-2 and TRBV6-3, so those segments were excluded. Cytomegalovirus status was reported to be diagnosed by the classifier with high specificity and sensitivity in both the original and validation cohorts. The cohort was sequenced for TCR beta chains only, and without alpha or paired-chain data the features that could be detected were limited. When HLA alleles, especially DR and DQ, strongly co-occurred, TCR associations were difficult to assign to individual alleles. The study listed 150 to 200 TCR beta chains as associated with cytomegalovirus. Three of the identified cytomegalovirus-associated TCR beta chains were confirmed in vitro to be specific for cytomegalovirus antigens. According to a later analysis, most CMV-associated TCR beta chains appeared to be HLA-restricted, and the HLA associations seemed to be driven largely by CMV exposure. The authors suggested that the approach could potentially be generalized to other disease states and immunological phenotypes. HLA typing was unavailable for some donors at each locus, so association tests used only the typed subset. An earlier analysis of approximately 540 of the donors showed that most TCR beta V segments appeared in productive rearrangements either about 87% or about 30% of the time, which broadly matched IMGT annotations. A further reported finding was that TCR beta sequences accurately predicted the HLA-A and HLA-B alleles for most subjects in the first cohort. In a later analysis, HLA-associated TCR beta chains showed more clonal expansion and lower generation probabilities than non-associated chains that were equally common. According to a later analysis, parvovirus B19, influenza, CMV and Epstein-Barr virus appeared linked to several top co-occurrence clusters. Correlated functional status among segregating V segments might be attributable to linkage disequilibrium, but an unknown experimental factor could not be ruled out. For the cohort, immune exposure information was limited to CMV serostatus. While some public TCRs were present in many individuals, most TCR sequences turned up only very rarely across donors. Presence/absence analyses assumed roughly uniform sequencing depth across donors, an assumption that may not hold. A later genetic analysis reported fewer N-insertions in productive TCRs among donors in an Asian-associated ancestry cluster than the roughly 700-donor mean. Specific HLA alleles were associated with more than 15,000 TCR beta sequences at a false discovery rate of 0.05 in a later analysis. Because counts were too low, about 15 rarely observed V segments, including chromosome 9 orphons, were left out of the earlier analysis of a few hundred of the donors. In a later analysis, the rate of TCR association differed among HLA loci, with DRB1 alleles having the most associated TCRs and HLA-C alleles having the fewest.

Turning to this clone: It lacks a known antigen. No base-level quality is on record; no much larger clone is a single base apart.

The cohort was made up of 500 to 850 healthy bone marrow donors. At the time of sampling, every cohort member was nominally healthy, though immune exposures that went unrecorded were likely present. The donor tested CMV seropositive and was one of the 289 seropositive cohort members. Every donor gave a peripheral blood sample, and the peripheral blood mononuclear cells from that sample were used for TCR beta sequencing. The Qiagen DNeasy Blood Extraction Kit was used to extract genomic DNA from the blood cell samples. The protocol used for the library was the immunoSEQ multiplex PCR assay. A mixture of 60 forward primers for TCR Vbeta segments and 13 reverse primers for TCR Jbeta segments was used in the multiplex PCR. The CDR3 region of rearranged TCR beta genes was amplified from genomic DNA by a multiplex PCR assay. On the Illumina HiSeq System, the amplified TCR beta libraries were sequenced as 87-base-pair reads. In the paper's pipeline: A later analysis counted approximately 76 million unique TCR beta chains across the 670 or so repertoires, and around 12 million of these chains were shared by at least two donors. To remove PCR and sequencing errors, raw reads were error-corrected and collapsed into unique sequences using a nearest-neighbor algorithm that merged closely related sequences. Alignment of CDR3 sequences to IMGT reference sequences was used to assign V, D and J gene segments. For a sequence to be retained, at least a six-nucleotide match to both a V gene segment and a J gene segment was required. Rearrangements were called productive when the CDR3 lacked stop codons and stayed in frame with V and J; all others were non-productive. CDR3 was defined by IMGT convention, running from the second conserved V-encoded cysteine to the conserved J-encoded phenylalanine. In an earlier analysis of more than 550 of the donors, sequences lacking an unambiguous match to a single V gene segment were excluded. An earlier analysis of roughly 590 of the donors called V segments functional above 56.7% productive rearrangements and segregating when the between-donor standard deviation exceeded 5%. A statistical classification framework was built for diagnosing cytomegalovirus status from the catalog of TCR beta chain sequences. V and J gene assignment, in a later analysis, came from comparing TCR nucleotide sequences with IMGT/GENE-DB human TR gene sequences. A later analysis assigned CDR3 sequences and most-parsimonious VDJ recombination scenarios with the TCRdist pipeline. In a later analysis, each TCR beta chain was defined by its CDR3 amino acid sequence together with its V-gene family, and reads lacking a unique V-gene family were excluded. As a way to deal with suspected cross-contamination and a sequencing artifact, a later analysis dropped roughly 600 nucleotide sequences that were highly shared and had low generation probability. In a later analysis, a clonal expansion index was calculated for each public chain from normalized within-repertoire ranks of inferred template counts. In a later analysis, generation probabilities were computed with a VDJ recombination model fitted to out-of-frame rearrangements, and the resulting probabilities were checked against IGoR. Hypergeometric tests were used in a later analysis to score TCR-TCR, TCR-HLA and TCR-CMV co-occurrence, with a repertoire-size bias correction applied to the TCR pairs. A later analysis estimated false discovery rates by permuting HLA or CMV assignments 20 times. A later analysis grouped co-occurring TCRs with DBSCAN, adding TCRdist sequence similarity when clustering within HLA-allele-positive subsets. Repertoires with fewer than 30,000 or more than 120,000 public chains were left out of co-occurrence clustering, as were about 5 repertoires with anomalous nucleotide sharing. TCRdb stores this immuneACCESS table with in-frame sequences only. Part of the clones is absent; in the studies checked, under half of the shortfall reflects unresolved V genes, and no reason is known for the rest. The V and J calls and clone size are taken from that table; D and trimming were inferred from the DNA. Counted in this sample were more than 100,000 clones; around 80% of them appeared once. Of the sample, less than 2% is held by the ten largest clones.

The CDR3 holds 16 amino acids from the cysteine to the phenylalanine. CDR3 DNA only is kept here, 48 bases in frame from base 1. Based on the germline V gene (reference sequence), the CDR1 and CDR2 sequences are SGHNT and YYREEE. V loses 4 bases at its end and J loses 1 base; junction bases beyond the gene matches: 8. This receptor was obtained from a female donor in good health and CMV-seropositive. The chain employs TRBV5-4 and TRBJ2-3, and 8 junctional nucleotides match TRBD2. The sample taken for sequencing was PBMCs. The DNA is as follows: TGTGCCAGCAGCCCTCGGGGGGGCCTCGGCACAGATACGCAGTATTTT. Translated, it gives CASSPRGGLGTDTQYF.